This entry features one T cell receptor beta chain sequence. The junction departs from germline at one end; a sequencing error may be responsible. Co-extraction of both nucleic acids (RNA and DNA) used about 19-33 mg of unsorted bulk tissue. This sample is drawn from a study of tumor-infiltrating lymphocytes in primary liver carcinoma. The input was about 500 ng total RNA; TCR beta cDNA was made from it with a constant-region primer. For TCR beta, libraries were produced by three nested multiplex PCR rounds using slightly modified ARM-PCR. PCR rounds one and two used TRBV1-TRBV30 forward primers with a C-beta reverse primer for around 11 cycles each. TCRdb redid the calling of the multiplex PCR reads with MiXCR, one entry per CDR3 protein. The sample consists of fewer than 110,000 distinct CDR3 sequences, 65% to 75% of them appearing once. The CDR3 totals 17 residues. Germline CDR1 is SGHVS and CDR2 is FQNEAQ.

This receptor was obtained from a woman in her sixties with primary liver carcinoma and hepatitis B virus infection. The chain recombines TRBV7-8 with TRBJ1-1; possibly TRBD1 for D (6 bases). Source material: liver tumor tissue from sampling region 2. As for subset: tumor region T2, inferior pole. This CDR3 is CASSLTGGRGLRTEGLF. The CDR3 bases are TGTGCCAGCAGCTTAACCGGGGGCAGGGGTTTAAGGACTGAAGGTCTCTTT.